This TCR beta chain was found in a study of T cell responses to AZD1222 COVID-19 vaccine. Study at large: Doses given second, at about 4 or about 12 weeks, were pooled.

As for this clone: Its cognate antigen is unknown.

Germline CDR1 and CDR2: LNHDA and SQIVND (reference sequence). There are 15 residues in the CDR3. Trimming stripped 8 bases from V and 2 bases from J, with 16 bases between. Assay: immunoSEQ multiplex PCR; the TCRdb copy retains only in-frame clones and omits some. This table holds 150,000 to 200,000 clones, around 90% found once. Points from the study as a whole: Unmutated variant regions are reportedly the target of nearly half of TCRs that are spike-specific. Baseline testing showed seropositivity in only a handful of AZD1222 recipients.

The sample consisted of peripheral blood, taken on day 0 of AZD1222 vaccination. This receptor was identified in an adult in good health. V and J are TRBV19 and TRBJ2-1, with D unresolved. The CDR3, as DNA: TGTGCCAGTCACGCTACCGGGCTCACCTACAATGAGCAGTTCTTC. Translating gives CASHATGLTYNEQFF.